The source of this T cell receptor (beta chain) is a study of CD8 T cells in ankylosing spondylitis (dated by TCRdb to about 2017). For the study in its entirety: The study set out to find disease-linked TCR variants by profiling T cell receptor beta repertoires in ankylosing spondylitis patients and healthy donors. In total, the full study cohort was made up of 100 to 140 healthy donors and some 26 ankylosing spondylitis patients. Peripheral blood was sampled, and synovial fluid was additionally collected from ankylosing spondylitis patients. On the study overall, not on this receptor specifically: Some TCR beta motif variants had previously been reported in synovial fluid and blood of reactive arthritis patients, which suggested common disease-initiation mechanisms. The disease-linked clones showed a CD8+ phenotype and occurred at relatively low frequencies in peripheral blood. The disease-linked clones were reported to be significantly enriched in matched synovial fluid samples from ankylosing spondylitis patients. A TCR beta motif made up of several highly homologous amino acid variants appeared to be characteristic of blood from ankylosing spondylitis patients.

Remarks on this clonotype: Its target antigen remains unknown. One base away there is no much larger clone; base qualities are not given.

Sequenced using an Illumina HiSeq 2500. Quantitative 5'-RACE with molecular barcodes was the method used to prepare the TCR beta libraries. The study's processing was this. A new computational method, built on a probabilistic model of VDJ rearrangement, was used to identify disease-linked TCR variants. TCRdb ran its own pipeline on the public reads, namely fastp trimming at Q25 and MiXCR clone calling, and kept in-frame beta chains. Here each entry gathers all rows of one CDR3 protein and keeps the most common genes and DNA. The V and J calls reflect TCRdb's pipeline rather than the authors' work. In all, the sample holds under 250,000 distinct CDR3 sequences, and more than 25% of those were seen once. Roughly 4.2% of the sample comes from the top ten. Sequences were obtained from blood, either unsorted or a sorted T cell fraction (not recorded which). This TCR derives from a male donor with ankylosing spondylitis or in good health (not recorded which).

Here the CDR3 is given as CASSLSGTGVEKLFF. The DNA sequence is TGTGCCAGCAGCTTATCTGGGACAGGGGTCGAAAAACTGTTTTTT. The sequence joins TRBV7-8 to TRBJ1-4; 10 of the junction bases match TRBD1. V is trimmed back by 2 bases and J by 8 bases, and the junction contains 5 bases that no gene match accounts for. The germline V gene provides CDR1 SGHVS and CDR2 FQNEAQ. Its CDR3 holds 15 amino acids, cysteine through phenylalanine. The sequence is cut down to CDR3 DNA, 45 bases in frame from base 1.